The text below deals with one T cell receptor (beta chain). Its antigen is not known. The data were obtained in a study of T-cell memory formation after mild COVID-19. Study context: TCR clusters mostly belonged to single donors. Study-level findings and limits: Clones which contracted sat mainly in CM and EM if CD4+, and in EMRA if CD8+. Clones that shrank (day 15 to 85) were balanced CD4/CD8, whereas later expanders leaned CD4+.

5'RACE, which relied on constant-segment primers, yielded TCR alpha and TCR beta cDNA libraries carrying sample barcodes and UMIs. A single record per CDR3 protein comes from TCRdb applying MiXCR to the 5' RACE reads. The data show roughly 320,000 distinct CDR3 sequences, 25% to 30% seen once. The CDR3 sequence is 15 residues long. Trimming took 2 bases from V and 7 from J, leaving 16 bases between them. Germline V CDR1 and CDR2: SGHDT, YYEEEE. The clonotype originates from an adult woman who had mild COVID-19 (a few samples of this study predate the infection). Cell type and time point are not known. Material: PBMCs or a T cell subset sorted from them (not recorded which). The J gene is TRBJ2-1, the V gene TRBV5-6, with D tentatively TRBD1 (6 bases). DNA of the CDR3: TGTGCCAGCAGCTTCGGGACATACCCCTGGAATGAGCAGTTCTTC. Translation: CASSFGTYPWNEQFF.